The 8 T cell receptor beta chains below come from one sample, sequenced in a study of control samples from healthy donors and cancer patients. Assay: immunoSEQ multiplex PCR; the TCRdb copy retains only in-frame clones and omits some. The table shows about 49,000 clones, with about 86% occurring only once. What was sequenced was PBMCs. The receptors derive from a woman between 50 and 59 years old with lung cancer.

The chain is built from TRBV12-3 or TRBV12-4 and TRBJ2-7, with unresolved D. The V gene lost 3 bases and the J gene lost 3 bases, with 6 bases spanning the gap. The CDR3 is 12 amino acids. DNA for the CDR3: TGTGCCAGCAGTTTCGACAACTACGAGCAGTACTTC. Amino acid sequence: CASSFDNYEQYF.

This clone was seen a single time. The CDR3 sequence is CASKLTQGGATGYTF. CDR3 coding DNA: TGTGCCAGCAAACTCACTCAGGGCGGGGCTACTGGCTACACCTTC. The V and J genes are TRBV6-5 and TRBJ1-2, with TRBD1 as a possible D gene (5 bases). V lost 7 bases to trimming and J lost 7 bases, with 22 bases between them. The length of the CDR3 is 15 residues. Germline CDR1 and CDR2: MNHEY and SVGAGI.

J is TRBJ1-2 and V is TRBV28, with a possible D match to TRBD1 (6 bases). Trimming left V 6 bases short and J 7 bases short, with 15 bases between. The length of the CDR3 is 13 residues. Germline V CDR1 and CDR2: MDHEN, SYDVKM. The CDR3 bases are TGTGCCAGCAGAACCCCGGGGGCGACTGGCTACACCTTC. Protein sequence: CASRTPGATGYTF.

This clone came up once. V and J are TRBV27 and TRBJ2-2, with D uncertain. This CDR3 contains 12 residues. The V and J ends lost 2 bases and 5 bases respectively, with 3 bases between them. From germline, CDR1 is MNHEY and CDR2 SMNVEV (reference sequence). The DNA for the CDR3 is TGTGCCAGCAGTTTACGGACCGGGGAGCTGTTTTTT. It yields the protein CASSLRTGELFF.

The CDR3 coding sequence is TGTGCCAGCAGCTCCGACGTAGGCTACACCTTC. This gives the protein CASSSDVGYTF. The V gene is TRBV5-6, the J gene TRBJ1-2; D is uncertain. This CDR3 is 11 amino acids long. V was cut by 3 bases and J by 8 bases, with 8 bases left in between. From germline, CDR1 is SGHDT and CDR2 YYEEEE.

This chain uses TRBV7-3 with TRBJ2-3; D is uncertain. The ends were cut back, 0 bases at V and 0 bases at J, with 7 bases in the middle. The CDR3 is made up of 15 amino acids. Germline V gene sequence: CDR1 SGHTA, CDR2 FQGTGA. For the CDR3, the DNA is TGTGCCAGCAGCTTAACTGGAGCTAGCACAGATACGCAGTATTTT. Residues: CASSLTGASTDTQYF.

This clone has just a few counts. CDR3 in amino acids: CASSQVPMTSGVGDEQFF. The CDR3 bases are TGTGCCAGCAGCCAAGTACCCATGACTAGCGGGGTGGGGGATGAGCAGTTCTTC. The J gene is TRBJ2-1, the V gene TRBV14; 11 bases are a match to TRBD2. Looked up from germline, CDR1 is SGHDN and CDR2 is FVKESK. The ends lost 1 base at V and 8 bases at J; junction bases unmatched: 13. This CDR3 has 18 amino acids.

A single count supports this clone. V gene TRBV11-2 combines with J gene TRBJ1-1; D is unresolved. Germline lookup yields CDR1 SGHAT and CDR2 FQNNGV. The CDR3 consists of 15 residues. Trimming took off 5 bases at V and 1 base at J, with 14 bases between the two ends. Here the CDR3 reads CASSAGGPPNTEAFF. The CDR3 DNA reads TGTGCCAGCAGCGCGGGTGGGCCTCCGAACACTGAAGCTTTCTTT. The full variable domain, its missing parts supplied by reference TRBV11-2 and TRBJ1-1, is EAGVAQSPRYKIIEKRQSVAFWCNPISGHATLYWYQQILGQGPKLLIQFQNNGVVDDSQLPKDRFSAERLKGVDSTLKIQPAKLEDSAVYLCASSAGGPPNTEAFFGQGTRLTVV.